Below, one TCR beta chain is given with its context. Enrolled patients showed locally advanced or metastatic urothelial carcinoma. Per the germline V gene, CDR1 is LNHDA and CDR2 is SQIVND (reference sequence). The CDR3 length is 14 residues. The ends were cut back, 5 bases at V and 8 bases at J, with 15 bases in the middle. This sample is drawn from a study of PD-L1 blockade in urothelial cancer. As for the study in general: Median T cell yield per blood sample was about 150,000 cells.

The investigators introduced synthetic TCR analog templates into each PCR as spikes. Profiled with immunoSEQ multiplex PCR; TCRdb holds only in-frame clones, not every one. The table records under 120,000 clones, over 75% of them present only once. The rearrangement links TRBV19 to TRBJ2-2; perhaps TRBD2 as D (5 bases). The specimen comprised PBMCs, sampled around atezolizumab (anti-PD-L1) treatment. This TCR came from a man aged 50 or older with urothelial cancer. CDR3 in DNA: TGTGCCAGTAGTTTCCGGGGAGTAAGTGGGGAGCTGTTTTTT. Translation gives CASSFRGVSGELFF.